This T cell receptor (beta chain) was sequenced during a study of CD8+ T cells in alopecia areata. As concerns this clone: Its cognate antigen is unknown.

Extracted RNA was reverse transcribed into cDNA, the sequencing template. The data were produced by immunoSEQ multiplex PCR, yet TCRdb's version contains in-frame clones alone and is incomplete. This sample has 200,000 to 250,000 clones, with 50% to 60% found just once. Treatment reported: oral pan-JAK inhibitor, 5-10 mg twice daily. Findings and caveats of the study: Lesional tissue from the scalp (especially in alopecia totalis/universalis) showed higher clonality than normal scalp. Many expanded lesional clones stayed in scalp and blood while on tofacitinib.

Sample: CD4+ T cells sorted from blood, taken at week 4, from a patient treated with tofacitinib. The source is a human donor with alopecia areata.

As DNA, the CDR3 is TGCGCCAGCAGCCAAGATCTGACAGGGGACCCCTACGAGCAGTACTTC. Its protein product is CASSQDLTGDPYEQYF. V gene TRBV4-1 combines with J gene TRBJ2-7, with TRBD1 identical over 8 bases. The ends lost 0 bases at V and 2 bases at J; junction bases unmatched: 6. The CDR3 covers 16 residues. Per germline, CDR1 MGHRA and CDR2 YSYEKL.